This is a list of T cell receptor beta chains from one sample in a study of cytomegalovirus exposure and HLA in healthy donors. Method: immunoSEQ multiplex PCR; TCRdb's copy keeps in-frame clones and lacks some. In the table there are over 200,000 clones, almost 90% of which are singletons. Sequencing was done on a sample of PBMCs. The receptors come from a woman under 30 in good health and CMV-seronegative. The conserved cysteine and the conserved F or W are not part of the CDR3 here. Each record gives: clone size, D gene, V gene, J gene, CDR3 protein. D genes are given only for firm matches. Some rows mark clone size as missing; the rest say once, few, many or name a class of expanded clone.

clone size: -
D gene: -
V gene: TRBV28
J gene: TRBJ1-4
CDR3 protein: ASSLRTGTKGEKLF

clone size: once
D gene: TRBD1
V gene: TRBV14
J gene: TRBJ1-6
CDR3 protein: ASSQSRGRGSPLH

clone size: -
D gene: -
V gene: TRBV7-9
J gene: TRBJ2-3
CDR3 protein: ASSRQGYSTDTQY

clone size: once
D gene: TRBD1
V gene: TRBV11-2
J gene: TRBJ1-2
CDR3 protein: ASSETGTGGYGYT

clone size: -
D gene: -
V gene: TRBV2
J gene: TRBJ1-5
CDR3 protein: ASSESGYSSNQPQH

clone size: once
D gene: TRBD1
V gene: TRBV6-5
J gene: TRBJ1-2
CDR3 protein: ASSYSLRQGHYGYT

clone size: few
D gene: -
V gene: TRBV6-5
J gene: TRBJ1-2
CDR3 protein: ASSAGLYGYT

clone size: -
D gene: TRBD2
V gene: TRBV18
J gene: TRBJ2-7
CDR3 protein: ASSPTPASGAYEQY

clone size: once
D gene: -
V gene: TRBV7-9
J gene: TRBJ2-2
CDR3 protein: ASSLAGGHTGELF

clone size: -
D gene: -
V gene: TRBV29-1
J gene: TRBJ1-1
CDR3 protein: STTRYGGAGTEAF

clone size: -
D gene: -
V gene: TRBV18
J gene: TRBJ2-3
CDR3 protein: ASSQHRGGGDTQY

clone size: once
D gene: -
V gene: TRBV5-8
J gene: TRBJ2-1
CDR3 protein: ASSLLSEQF

clone size: -
D gene: TRBD1
V gene: TRBV6-1
J gene: TRBJ2-1
CDR3 protein: ASSESTGTGTYNEQF

clone size: -
D gene: -
V gene: TRBV18
J gene: TRBJ1-2
CDR3 protein: ASSHRHNSYGYT

clone size: -
D gene: -
V gene: TRBV28
J gene: TRBJ1-1
CDR3 protein: ASSLIKNTEAF

clone size: once
D gene: -
V gene: TRBV28
J gene: TRBJ1-6
CDR3 protein: ASSPGTSGTFSPLH

clone size: -
D gene: -
V gene: TRBV7-8
J gene: TRBJ1-4
CDR3 protein: ASSSRQVVAANEKLF

clone size: -
D gene: -
V gene: TRBV9
J gene: TRBJ2-5
CDR3 protein: ASSVGQVDETQY

clone size: -
D gene: TRBD2
V gene: TRBV7-8
J gene: TRBJ2-7
CDR3 protein: ASSLEPSGGSYEQY

clone size: -
D gene: -
V gene: TRBV2
J gene: TRBJ1-5
CDR3 protein: ASSDLTDNQPQH

clone size: -
D gene: -
V gene: TRBV6-5
J gene: TRBJ1-2
CDR3 protein: ASSVSRVDGYT

clone size: -
D gene: TRBD2
V gene: TRBV28
J gene: TRBJ2-1
CDR3 protein: ASSLPSGGAYNEQF

clone size: -
D gene: -
V gene: TRBV5-1
J gene: TRBJ2-2
CDR3 protein: ASSPAEGNTGELF

clone size: -
D gene: TRBD1
V gene: TRBV5-1
J gene: TRBJ2-1
CDR3 protein: ASSLVRTGLNEQF

clone size: -
D gene: -
V gene: TRBV5-4
J gene: TRBJ2-3
CDR3 protein: ASSLEGGLSTDTQY

clone size: -
D gene: TRBD1
V gene: TRBV6-5
J gene: TRBJ2-2
CDR3 protein: ASSYPNRGPGELF

clone size: -
D gene: TRBD1
V gene: TRBV30
J gene: TRBJ1-1
CDR3 protein: AWGSTGVKAF

clone size: once
D gene: -
V gene: TRBV10-3
J gene: TRBJ2-7
CDR3 protein: ALRDSLSYEQY

clone size: -
D gene: TRBD1
V gene: TRBV5-1
J gene: TRBJ2-7
CDR3 protein: ASSLERGPEQY

clone size: -
D gene: -
V gene: TRBV27
J gene: TRBJ1-6
CDR3 protein: ASSLWEGLDSPLH

clone size: -
D gene: TRBD1
V gene: TRBV28
J gene: TRBJ2-7
CDR3 protein: ASSAPTGTGYEQY